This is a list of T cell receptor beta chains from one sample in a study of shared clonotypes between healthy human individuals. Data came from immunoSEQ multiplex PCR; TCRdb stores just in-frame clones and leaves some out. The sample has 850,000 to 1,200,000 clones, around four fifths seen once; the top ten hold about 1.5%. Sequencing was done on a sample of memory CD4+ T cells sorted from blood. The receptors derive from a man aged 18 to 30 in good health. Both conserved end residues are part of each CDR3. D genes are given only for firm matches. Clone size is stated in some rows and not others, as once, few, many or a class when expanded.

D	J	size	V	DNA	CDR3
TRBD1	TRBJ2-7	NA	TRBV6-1	TGTGCCAGCAGTGAAAGACAGGGGGCATTCTACGAGCAGTACTTC	CASSERQGAFYEQYF
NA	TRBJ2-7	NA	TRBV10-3	TGTGCCATCTCCTCAGACAATACATACGAGCAGTACTTC	CAISSDNTYEQYF
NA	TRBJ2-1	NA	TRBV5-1	TGCGCCAGCAGCTTGGGGGCAAGCTCCTACAATGAGCAGTTCTTC	CASSLGASSYNEQFF
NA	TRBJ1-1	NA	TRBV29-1	TGCAGCGTTGAAAGTCCGGGTGAAGCTTTCTTT	CSVESPGEAFF
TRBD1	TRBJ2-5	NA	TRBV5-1	TGCGCCAGCAGTTCGGACAGGGGGGAAGAGACCCAGTACTTC	CASSSDRGEETQYF
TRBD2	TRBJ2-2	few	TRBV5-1	TGCGCCAGTAAACTAGCGGGAGAGATTGGGGAGCTGTTTTTT	CASKLAGEIGELFF
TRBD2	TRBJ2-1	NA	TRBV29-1	TGCAGCGGAATAGCGGGAGTGGGCAATGAGCAGTTCTTC	CSGIAGVGNEQFF
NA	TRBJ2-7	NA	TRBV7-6	TGTGCCAGCTCCGAGCGGGTTAACTCCTACGAGCAGTACTTC	CASSERVNSYEQYF
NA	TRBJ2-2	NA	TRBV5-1	TGCGCCAGCAGCTTTACTGGGACGATGGGCGGGGAGCTGTTTTTT	CASSFTGTMGGELFF
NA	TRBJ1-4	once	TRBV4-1	TGCGCCAGCAGCCAAGATACGTGGCCAACTAATGAAAAACTGTTTTTT	CASSQDTWPTNEKLFF
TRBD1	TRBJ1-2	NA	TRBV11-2	TGTGCCAGCAGCTTAGGAGCAGGGGGTGGCTACACCTTC	CASSLGAGGGYTF
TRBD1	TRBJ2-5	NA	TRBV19	TGTGCCAGTAGTATTCAGGGACAGAGCCAAGAGACCCAGTACTTC	CASSIQGQSQETQYF
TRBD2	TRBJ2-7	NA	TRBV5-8	TGTGCCAGCAGCCTAGGCTCCGGGAGGGCGGGCGAGCAGTACTTC	CASSLGSGRAGEQYF
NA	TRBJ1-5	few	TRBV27	TGTGCCAGCAGTCCTCTGAAGGGTGGCGGCAATCAGCCCCAGCATTTT	CASSPLKGGGNQPQHF
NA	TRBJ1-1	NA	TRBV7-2	TGTGCCAGCCGGTCCAGCAGAGGGGACACTGAAGCTTTCTTT	CASRSSRGDTEAFF
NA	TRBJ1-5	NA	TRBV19	TGTGCCAGTAGTTTAAGACACGACAATCAGCCCCAGCATTTT	CASSLRHDNQPQHF
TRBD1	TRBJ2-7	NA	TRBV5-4	TGTGCCAGCAGCTTAGGGGGCGAACGTTTTAACGAGCAGTACTTC	CASSLGGERFNEQYF
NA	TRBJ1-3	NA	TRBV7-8	TGTGCCAGCAGCTTAAGCAGGGACGGTGGAAACACCATATATTTT	CASSLSRDGGNTIYF
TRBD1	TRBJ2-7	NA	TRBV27	TGTGCCAGCAGTTTAAAAGGGACAGGGGACTACGAGCAGTACTTC	CASSLKGTGDYEQYF
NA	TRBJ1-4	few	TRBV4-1	TGCGCCAGCAGCCAAGTTTTAGGGGATGCGTTTAATGAAAAACTGTTTTTT	CASSQVLGDAFNEKLFF
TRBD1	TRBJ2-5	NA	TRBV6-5	TGTGCCAGCAGTTACGGGCAGGGGGTAGGGGAGACCCAGTACTTC	CASSYGQGVGETQYF
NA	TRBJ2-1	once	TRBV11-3	TGTGCCAGCAGCTTACACAGAGCTCAGCAGTTCTTC	CASSLHRAQQFF
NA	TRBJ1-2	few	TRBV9	TGTGCCAGCAGCGTAGGTGGGACGGGGCGGTATGGCTACACCTTC	CASSVGGTGRYGYTF
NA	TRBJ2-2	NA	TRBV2	TGTGCCAGCAGTACGAGCCGGGAGCTGTTTTTT	CASSTSRELFF
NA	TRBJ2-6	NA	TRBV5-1	TGCGCCAGCAGCTTTGGCCATGAAGACTCTGGGGCCAACGTCCTGACTTTC	CASSFGHEDSGANVLTF
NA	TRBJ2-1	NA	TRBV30	TGTGCCTGGAGTGTACAAGGGTTCAATGAGCAGTTCTTC	CAWSVQGFNEQFF
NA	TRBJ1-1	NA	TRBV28	TGTGCCAGCAGTTTGACCCTTGACTGGACTGAAGCTTTCTTT	CASSLTLDWTEAFF
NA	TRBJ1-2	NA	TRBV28	TGTGCCAGCAGTGCTGGACCTGCTAACTATGGCTACACCTTC	CASSAGPANYGYTF
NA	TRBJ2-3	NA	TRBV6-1	TGTGCCACCCAAACAGGGTGGCGAGATACGCAGTATTTT	CATQTGWRDTQYF
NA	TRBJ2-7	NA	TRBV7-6	TGTGCCAGCAGCTTAGGAGGCAGGGAGGTGCAGTACTTC	CASSLGGREVQYF
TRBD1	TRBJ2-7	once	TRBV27	TGTGCCAGCCGCAGCCTACAGGGGTCTTCCTACGAGCAGTACTTC	CASRSLQGSSYEQYF
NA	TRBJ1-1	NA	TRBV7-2	TGTGCCAGCAGCTTATACCCTTATGGGGCTTTCTTT	CASSLYPYGAFF
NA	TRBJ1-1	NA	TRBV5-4	TGTGCCAGCAGCTTGACGTACACTGAAGCTTTCTTT	CASSLTYTEAFF
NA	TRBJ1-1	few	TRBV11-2	TGTGCCAGCAGCTTAGGAGGGGGTTTGGGCACTGAAGCTTTCTTT	CASSLGGGLGTEAFF
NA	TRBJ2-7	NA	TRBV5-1	TGCGCCAGCAGCTCTCAGACAGTCGAGAACGAGCAGTACTTC	CASSSQTVENEQYF
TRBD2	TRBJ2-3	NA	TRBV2	TGTGCCAGCAGGCTGACTAGCGGGGGAACAGATACGCAGTATTTT	CASRLTSGGTDTQYF
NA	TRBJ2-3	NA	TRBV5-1	TGCGCCAGCAGCTTGGGATTGCGGGGTGGCACAGATACGCAGTATTTT	CASSLGLRGGTDTQYF
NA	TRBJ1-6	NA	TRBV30	TGTGCCTACCAGGGACGAGATAATTCACCCCTCCACTTT	CAYQGRDNSPLHF
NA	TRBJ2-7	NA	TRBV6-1	TGTGCCAGCAGTGAATGGGAGACGCCCGCTTACGAGCAGTACTTC	CASSEWETPAYEQYF
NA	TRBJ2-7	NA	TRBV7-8	TGTGCCAGCAGCTCAGCTCAAGGTTGGGGCGAATACGAGCAGTACTTC	CASSSAQGWGEYEQYF
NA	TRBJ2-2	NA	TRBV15	TGTGCCACCAGCGGCCAGGAAGGGACCGGGGAGCTGTTTTTT	CATSGQEGTGELFF
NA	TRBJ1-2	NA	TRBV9	TGTGCCAGCAACACAGACAGTTATCAGGGCTACACCTTC	CASNTDSYQGYTF
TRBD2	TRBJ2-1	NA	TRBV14	TGTGCCAGCAGCCAAGAACGCGGGAGCTCCTACAATGAGCAGTTCTTC	CASSQERGSSYNEQFF
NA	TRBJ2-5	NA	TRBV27	TGTGCCAGCAGTTTTGGGGGGGCCGAGACCCAGTACTTC	CASSFGGAETQYF
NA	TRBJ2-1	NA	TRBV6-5	TGTGCCAGCAGTTGGTACAATGAGCAGTTCTTC	CASSWYNEQFF
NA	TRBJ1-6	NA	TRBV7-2	TGTGCCAGCAGCTTAAATCTGGGCTCTTCACCCCTCCACTTT	CASSLNLGSSPLHF
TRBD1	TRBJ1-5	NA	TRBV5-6	TGTGCCAGCAGCTTTCGAGGGGGCGGCAATCAGCCCCAGCATTTT	CASSFRGGGNQPQHF
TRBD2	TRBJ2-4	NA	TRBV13	TGTGCCAGCAGCTCAGGACTAGCGGGAGTTTTGAACATTCAGTACTTC	CASSSGLAGVLNIQYF
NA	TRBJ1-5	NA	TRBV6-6	TGTGCCAGCAGTTACTCCGGCCTAGGCAATCAGCCCCAGCATTTT	CASSYSGLGNQPQHF
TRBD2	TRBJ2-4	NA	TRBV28	TGTGCCAGCAGCCCCCCCCCGGCTAGCGGAAAAAACATTCAGTACTTC	CASSPPPASGKNIQYF
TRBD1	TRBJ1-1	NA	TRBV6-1	TGTGCCAGCAGGCAACTCGGGACAGGGCCCACTGAAGCTTTCTTT	CASRQLGTGPTEAFF
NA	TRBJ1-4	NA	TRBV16	TGTGCCAGCAGCCCGCAGGGGTCGAGTGAAAAACTGTTTTTT	CASSPQGSSEKLFF
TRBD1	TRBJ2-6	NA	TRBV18	TGTGCCAGCTCACCACAAAAGGGGGCCGCCCCCTCTGGGGCCAACGTCCTGACTTTC	CASSPQKGAAPSGANVLTF
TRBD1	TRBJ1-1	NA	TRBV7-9	TGTGCCAGCAGCTTTAACTACCTGGACAGGGGGCTAGGAGCTTTCTTT	CASSFNYLDRGLGAFF
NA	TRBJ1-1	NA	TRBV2	TGTGCCAGCAGTTACCTCCTCCCCGGACAGTCATCGAATATGAACACTGAAGCTTTCTTT	CASSYLLPGQSSNMNTEAFF
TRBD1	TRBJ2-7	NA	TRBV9	TGTGCCAGCAGCGTAGGGGACAGAGTACACTACGAGCAGTACTTC	CASSVGDRVHYEQYF